A single sample gave rise to the 30 T cell receptor beta chains below, sequenced in a study of blood T cell repertoires in COVID-19. Method: immunoSEQ multiplex PCR; TCRdb's copy keeps in-frame clones and lacks some. Of roughly 400,000 clones in the sample, 87% were seen once. Sequenced: peripheral blood. The source of these receptors is an older woman with COVID-19, enrolled during active disease.

The chain joins TRBV11-1 to TRBJ2-1, with D possibly matching TRBD1 (6 bases). This CDR3 contains 15 residues. V was shortened by 5 bases and J by 10 bases, with 21 bases between the two germline ends. Germline V CDR1 and CDR2: SGHAT, FQDESV (reference sequence). This chain's CDR3 is CASSPLEQGISEQFF. CDR3 nucleotide sequence: TGTGCCAGCAGCCCGCTAGAACAGGGAATCAGCGAGCAGTTCTTC.

The V call is TRBV19, the J call TRBJ2-1; 10 bases match TRBD2. The germline V gene encodes CDR1 LNHDA and CDR2 SQIVND (reference sequence). The CDR3 is 15 amino acids. Unmatched junction bases numbered 5, after V lost 2 bases and J lost 7 bases. CDR3 sequence reads: CASSIFSGGINEQFF. CDR3 coding DNA: TGTGCCAGTAGTATATTTAGCGGGGGGATTAATGAGCAGTTCTTC.

The chain carries TRBV10-2 and TRBJ1-6, with TRBD1 matching 12 bases. Germline-derived CDR1 and CDR2 are WSHSY and SAAADI. The V and J ends lost 8 bases and 7 bases, in that order; junction bases with no gene match: 0. The CDR3 is 13 amino acids. CDR3: CASGTGGNSPLHF. The CDR3 DNA is TGCGCCAGCGGGACAGGGGGCAATTCACCCCTCCACTTT.

This sequence joins TRBV9 and TRBJ1-5; D is unclear. Germline values: CDR1 SGDLS, CDR2 YYNGEE. The germline V and J ends were trimmed by 0 bases and 7 bases, with 8 bases remaining between them. The CDR3 has 13 amino acids. CDR3 DNA: TGTGCCAGCAGCGTAGGAGTGAGGCAGCCCCAGCATTTT. Amino acid sequence: CASSVGVRQPQHF.

The rearrangement links TRBV7-6 to TRBJ1-1; the match to TRBD1 covers 8 bases. Trimming at V came to 5 bases and at J to 4 bases, leaving 12 bases not matched to a gene. CDR3 length: 16 residues. Germline V gene lookup returns CDR1 SGHVS and CDR2 FNYEAQ. CDR3 in DNA: TGTGCCAGCAGCCTCAATCGGGGGACAGGAGCCACTGAAGCTTTCTTT. Amino acids: CASSLNRGTGATEAFF.

The V and J genes are TRBV9 and TRBJ2-2; 12 positions match TRBD1. After removal of 4 bases from V and 9 bases from J, the junction contained 4 bases not matched to a gene. CDR3 size: 14 residues. CDR1 SGDLS and CDR2 YYNGEE come from the germline V gene. The CDR3, as DNA: TGTGCCAGCAGCCCGGGGACAGGGGGCCGGGAGCTGTTTTTT. Translating gives CASSPGTGGRELFF.

A single count supports this clone. CDR3 coding DNA: TGTGCCAGCAGTCGGACAGGGGATGGCTACACCTTC. It specifies CASSRTGDGYTF. The J gene is TRBJ1-2, the V gene TRBV27; TRBD1 matches at 9 bases. Trimming at V came to 5 bases and at J to 6 bases, leaving 1 base not matched to a gene. The CDR3 covers 12 residues. The germline V gene encodes CDR1 MNHEY and CDR2 SMNVEV (reference sequence).

The chain is built from TRBV4-2 and TRBJ2-1; 7 bases map to TRBD2. V was pared by 5 bases and J by 8 bases, with 15 bases of the junction left unmatched. The CDR3 is 16 amino acids. Germline V CDR1 and CDR2: LGHNA, YNFKEQ. The CDR3 region is CASSRGVAGVIDEQFF. For the CDR3, the DNA is TGTGCCAGCAGCAGGGGCGTGGCGGGGGTTATCGATGAGCAGTTCTTC.

This chain connects TRBV5-5 to TRBJ1-1; 8 bases map to TRBD1. This CDR3 has 15 amino acids. J was trimmed by 0 bases and V by 4 bases; bases with no gene match: 5. The germline V gene encodes CDR1 SGHKS and CDR2 YYEKEE (reference sequence). CDR3 sequence (DNA): TGTGCCAGCAGCGCCCTGACAGGGGTGAACACTGAAGCTTTCTTT. It codes for CASSALTGVNTEAFF.

The V call is TRBV9, the J call TRBJ1-4; a weak D match, TRBD1 (6 bases). The CDR3 has 17 amino acids. With 3 bases removed from V and 10 bases from J, the gap between germline ends came to 25 bases. From germline, CDR1 is SGDLS and CDR2 YYNGEE. In DNA, the CDR3 is TGTGCCAGCAGCGGCGGAGCAGGGGTCTGGTCCAATTCAAAACTGTTTTTT. Translating gives CASSGGAGVWSNSKLFF.

The gene calls are TRBV3-1 (or the pseudogene TRBV3-2) and TRBJ2-3; 10 bases align to TRBD2. The CDR3 is 14 residues long. The junction had 5 bases not matched to a gene; V was cut back by 5 bases and J by 6 bases. Germline V gene data show CDR1 as LGHDT and CDR2 as YNNKEL (reference sequence). The CDR3 protein is CASSTSGAGDTQYF. The CDR3 DNA sequence: TGTGCCAGCAGCACTAGCGGGGCTGGGGATACGCAGTATTTT.

This chain joins TRBV10-3 and TRBJ1-1; 11 nucleotides line up with TRBD1. The CDR3 totals 17 residues. Germline V gene data show CDR1 as ENHRY and CDR2 as SYGVKD. V gave up 4 bases and J gave up 3 bases; unmatched junction bases: 10. The CDR3 loop is CAISGGQGAYRDTEAFF. The CDR3 region has the DNA TGTGCCATCAGTGGAGGACAGGGGGCTTATCGGGACACTGAAGCTTTCTTT.

The chain joins TRBV5-1 to TRBJ2-6; D ambiguous. The ends were cut back, 1 base at V and 2 bases at J, with 4 bases in the middle. The CDR3 has 14 residues. From germline, CDR1 is SGHRS and CDR2 YFSETQ. The CDR3 coding sequence is TGCGCCAGCAGCTTGTATGCTGGGGCCAACGTCCTGACTTTC. As protein: CASSLYAGANVLTF.

This chain links TRBV19 with TRBJ1-5, with D perhaps matching TRBD1 (6 bases). CDR1 LNHDA and CDR2 SQIVND come from the germline V gene (reference sequence). This CDR3 contains 15 residues. V gave up 7 bases and J gave up 4 bases, with 17 bases separating them. CDR3 sequence reads: CASTSGGAGNQPQHF. The CDR3 DNA reads TGTGCCAGTACCAGTGGGGGGGCGGGAAATCAGCCCCAGCATTTT.

The table lists this clone with a few counts. Different DNA sequences within this sample yield the same CDR3. The chain carries TRBV5-1 and TRBJ1-4; TRBD1 aligns across 10 bases. This CDR3 contains 15 residues. J gave up 8 bases and V 0 bases, and 4 bases lay outside the gene matches. CDR1 and CDR2 from the germline V gene are SGHRS and YFSETQ. CDR3 in amino acids: CASSLGDRGSEKLFF. In DNA, the CDR3 is TGCGCCAGCAGCTTGGGGGACAGGGGTTCCGAAAAACTGTTTTTT.

This clone was seen just once. This rearrangement joins TRBV4-2 to TRBJ1-2; the D gene is possibly TRBD1 (6 bases). CDR1 is LGHNA and CDR2 is YNFKEQ in the germline V gene. V lost 0 bases, J lost 4 bases, and 15 bases lay in between. There are 16 residues in the CDR3. CDR3 sequence: CASSQDAGGRAYGYTF. DNA of the CDR3: TGTGCCAGCAGCCAAGATGCGGGGGGGCGGGCCTATGGCTACACCTTC.

This clone was seen just once. The CDR3 bases are TGTGCCATCAGTGAGCGGGGGTTCCCCTACAATGAGCAGTTCTTC. Amino acid sequence: CAISERGFPYNEQFF. The chain couples TRBV10-3 to TRBJ2-1; maybe TRBD2 (6 bases). The germline V and J ends were trimmed by 2 bases and 2 bases, with 10 bases remaining between them. This CDR3 spans 15 amino acids. Germline values: CDR1 ENHRY, CDR2 SYGVKD.

The rearrangement links TRBV5-4 to TRBJ2-5; 8 nucleotides match TRBD2. The J segment lost 5 bases and the V segment lost 0 bases, leaving 6 bases of the junction unmatched. Germline CDR1 and CDR2: SGHNT and YYREEE (reference sequence). The CDR3 totals 15 residues. Here the CDR3 reads CASSLGLASPETQYF. DNA for the CDR3: TGTGCCAGCAGCTTGGGACTAGCGTCTCCCGAGACCCAGTACTTC.

The V and J genes are TRBV7-3 and TRBJ1-6, with unresolved D. Trimming left V 5 bases short and J 7 bases short, with 15 bases between. Germline V CDR1 and CDR2: SGHTA, FQGTGA. The CDR3 length is 15 residues. CDR3 protein: CASSLGIARNSPLHF. The CDR3 bases are TGTGCCAGCAGCCTAGGCATCGCGAGGAATTCACCCCTCCACTTT.

J is TRBJ1-1 and V is TRBV7-2; D not resolved. Trimming took 4 bases from V and 0 from J, leaving 6 bases between them. The CDR3 has 13 amino acids. From germline, CDR1 is SGHTA and CDR2 FQGNSA. The CDR3 DNA is TGTGCCAGCAGCTCCCAGATGAACACTGAAGCTTTCTTT. It translates to CASSSQMNTEAFF.

This chain connects TRBV2 to TRBJ1-4; 8 bases fit TRBD1. CDR1 is SNHLY, CDR2 FYNNEI, per germline. Unmatched junction bases numbered 2, after V lost 4 bases and J lost 1 base. This CDR3 region has 15 residues. The CDR3 is CASSGQGLTNEKLFF. The CDR3 DNA follows: TGTGCCAGCAGTGGACAGGGGTTAACTAATGAAAAACTGTTTTTT.

V gene TRBV18 combines with J gene TRBJ2-2; possible D gene TRBD1, 6 bases. This CDR3 contains 14 residues. Germline V gives CDR1 KGHSH, CDR2 LQKENI. Trimming cost V 8 bases and J 2 bases, with 12 bases left between them. The CDR3 DNA follows: TGTGCCAGCAAACCGGGACAAAACACCGGGGAGCTGTTTTTT. Translation gives CASKPGQNTGELFF.

The V call is TRBV5-1, the J call TRBJ1-4; D is possibly TRBD1 (6 bases). Per germline, CDR1 SGHRS and CDR2 YFSETQ. The V and J ends lost 3 bases and 0 bases respectively, with 12 bases between them. There are 16 residues in the CDR3. The CDR3 loop is CASSSPGGATNEKLFF. CDR3 nucleotide sequence: TGCGCCAGCAGCTCCCCGGGGGGCGCAACTAATGAAAAACTGTTTTTT. The whole variable domain, remainder taken from reference TRBV5-1 and TRBJ1-4, is KAGVTQTPRYLIKTRGQQVTLSCSPISGHRSVSWYQQTPGQGLQFLFEYFSETQRNKGNFPGRFSGRQFSNSRSEMNVSTLELGDSALYLCASSSPGGATNEKLFFGSGTQLSVL.

V is TRBV29-1 and J is TRBJ1-5; maybe TRBD1 (6 bases). V was cut by 5 bases and J by 0 bases, with 8 bases left in between. Germline loops: CDR1 SQVTM, CDR2 ANQGSEA. The CDR3 consists of 13 residues. The CDR3 protein is CSVWTDSNQPQHF. The CDR3 DNA is TGCAGCGTTTGGACAGATAGCAATCAGCCCCAGCATTTT.

This chain connects TRBV7-9 to TRBJ2-1; 8 bases agree with TRBD2. Germline trimming cut 3 bases from V and 8 bases from J; bases unmatched to any gene: 12. Germline CDR1 is SEHNR and CDR2 is FQNEAQ (reference sequence). This CDR3 spans 16 amino acids. CDR3 in amino acids: CASSFTGTSKWDEQFF. The CDR3 DNA is TGTGCCAGCAGCTTTACCGGGACTAGTAAATGGGATGAGCAGTTCTTC.

This clone was observed once. The CDR3 DNA follows: TGTGCCAGCAGGCGACACAGGGGCAGGTACGAGCAGTACTTC. The encoded protein is CASRRHRGRYEQYF. The V gene is TRBV6-5, the J gene TRBJ2-7; TRBD1 aligns across 7 bases. V lost 6 bases and J lost 4; bases outside the gene matches: 9. CDR3 length equals 14 residues. The V gene's germline CDR1 is MNHEY and CDR2 SVGAGI.

The chain uses TRBV28 and TRBJ1-3; D uncertain. V was shortened by 8 bases and J by 0 bases, with 17 bases between the two germline ends. The CDR3 is made up of 16 amino acids. The germline gives CDR1 MDHEN, CDR2 SYDVKM. For the CDR3, the DNA is TGTGCCAGCGCCCCACCAGAGGCCTCCTCTGGAAACACCATATATTTT. Translated, it gives CASAPPEASSGNTIYF.

This chain uses TRBV7-9 with TRBJ1-2; D call uncertain. Germline V gene data show CDR1 as SEHNR and CDR2 as FQNEAQ (reference sequence). V lost 6 bases to trimming and J lost 8 bases, with 16 bases between them. This CDR3 is built from 13 residues. CDR3 nucleotides: TGTGCCAGCAGTTCGAGGAACCGCGGCGGCTACACCTTC. Protein: CASSSRNRGGYTF.

Only a few counts were recorded for this clone. This chain links TRBV10-3 with TRBJ2-1; 9 bases are shared with TRBD1. Germline CDR1 reads ENHRY; CDR2 reads SYGVKD. V shed 5 bases, J shed 5 bases, and the junction held 4 bases outside the gene matches. The CDR3 has 14 residues. The CDR3 reads CAISPGQGHNEQFF. Written as DNA, the CDR3 is TGTGCCATCAGTCCGGGACAGGGCCACAATGAGCAGTTCTTC.

V is TRBV11-2 and J is TRBJ1-3, with TRBD1 matching over 8 bases. The CDR3 sequence is 17 residues long. Trimming removed 1 base from V and 2 bases from J; junction bases left unmatched: 7. Germline assignment: CDR1 SGHAT and CDR2 FQNNGV. The CDR3 is CASSLGQGRIPGNTIYF. DNA of the CDR3: TGTGCCAGCAGCTTAGGACAGGGGCGAATCCCTGGAAACACCATATATTTT.